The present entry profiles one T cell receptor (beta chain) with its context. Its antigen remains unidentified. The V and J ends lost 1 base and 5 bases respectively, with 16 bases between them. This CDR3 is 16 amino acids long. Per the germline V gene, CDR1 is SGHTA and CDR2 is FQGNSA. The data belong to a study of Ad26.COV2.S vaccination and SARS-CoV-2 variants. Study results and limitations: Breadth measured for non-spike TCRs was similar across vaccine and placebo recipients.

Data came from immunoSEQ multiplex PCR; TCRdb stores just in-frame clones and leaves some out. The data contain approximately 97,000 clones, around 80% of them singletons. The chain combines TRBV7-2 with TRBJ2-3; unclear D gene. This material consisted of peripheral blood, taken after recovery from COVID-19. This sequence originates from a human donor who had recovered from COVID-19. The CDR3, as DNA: TGTGCCAGCAGCTTAGGTGGGCTCGGTCCCATAGATACGCAGTATTTT. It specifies CASSLGGLGPIDTQYF.